These 8 T cell receptor beta chains came from one sample sequenced in a study of blood T cell repertoires in COVID-19. Data came from immunoSEQ multiplex PCR; TCRdb stores just in-frame clones and leaves some out. The data hold some 530,000 clones, with around 85% observed a single time. Sample: PBMCs or T cells enriched from blood (not recorded which). The receptor source for this set is an older woman who had recovered from COVID-19.

The chain links TRBV19 to TRBJ1-5, with 7 positions matching TRBD1. CDR1 and CDR2 (germline): LNHDA, SQIVND (reference sequence). The V gene end was trimmed by 5 bases and the J gene end by 7 bases; junction bases not matched to a gene: 5. The CDR3 extends over 13 amino acids. CDR3 loop: CASSDRVGQPQHF. The CDR3 region has the DNA TGTGCCAGTAGTGACAGGGTTGGCCAGCCCCAGCATTTT.

The chain employs TRBV19 and TRBJ2-1, with 8 bases aligning to TRBD1. Trimming at V came to 4 bases and at J to 7 bases, leaving 9 bases not matched to a gene. CDR3 size: 15 residues. Per germline, CDR1 LNHDA and CDR2 SQIVND (reference sequence). CDR3 in amino acids: CASSNRLRGPNEQFF. The CDR3 nucleotides read TGTGCCAGTAGTAATCGTCTCAGGGGGCCGAATGAGCAGTTCTTC.

The J gene is TRBJ2-3, the V gene TRBV9; a weak D match, TRBD2 (7 bases). Germline V gives CDR1 SGDLS, CDR2 YYNGEE. The CDR3 covers 16 residues. V lost 0 bases and J lost 1, with 12 bases in between. The CDR3 nucleotides are TGTGCCAGCAGCGTAGATGGAGGGGGGGGCACAGATACGCAGTATTTT. It translates to CASSVDGGGGTDTQYF. The full variable domain, completed using reference TRBV9 and TRBJ2-3, is DSGVTQTPKHLITATGQRVTLRCSPRSGDLSVYWYQQSLDQGLQFLIQYYNGEERAKGNILERFSAQQFPDLHSELNLSSLELGDSALYFCASSVDGGGGTDTQYFGPGTRLTVL.

The rearrangement joins TRBV5-5 to TRBJ1-4; no clear D. The germline CDR1 and CDR2 sequences are SGHKS and YYEKEE (reference sequence). The CDR3 sequence is 14 residues long. V gave up 4 bases and J gave up 3 bases, with 10 bases separating them. The CDR3 region is CASSQWEANEKLFF. DNA of the CDR3: TGTGCCAGCAGCCAGTGGGAGGCTAATGAAAAACTGTTTTTT.

CDR3: CASSEERGRPYGYTF. The CDR3 DNA follows: TGTGCCAGCAGTGAAGAAAGGGGGCGCCCCTATGGCTACACCTTC. This chain links TRBV2 with TRBJ1-2; 7 bases fit TRBD1. Trimming at V came to 1 base and at J to 4 bases, leaving 6 bases not matched to a gene. Germline V gene data show CDR1 as SNHLY and CDR2 as FYNNEI. The CDR3 is made up of 15 amino acids. Full variable domain (missing parts from reference TRBV2 and TRBJ1-2): EPEVTQTPSHQVTQMGQEVILRCVPISNHLYFYWYRQILGQKVEFLVSFYNNEISEKSEIFDDQFSVERPDGSNFTLKIRSTKLEDSAMYFCASSEERGRPYGYTFGSGTRLTVV.

The V call is TRBV10-3, the J call TRBJ2-7, with a weak D call TRBD1 (5 bases). This CDR3 comprises 12 residues. V lost 2 bases and J 5 bases, leaving 7 bases between the germline ends. Germline CDR1 reads ENHRY; CDR2 reads SYGVKD. CDR3 in DNA: TGTGCCATCAGTGAGAGGGGCGACGAGCAGTACTTC. Its translation is CAISERGDEQYF.

This clone was found once. The chain uses TRBV7-2 and TRBJ2-1; no firm D call. Trimming stripped 5 bases from V and 4 bases from J, with 3 bases between. CDR1 is SGHTA, CDR2 FQGNSA, per germline. The CDR3 is 11 residues long. The CDR3 spells CASSPYNEQFF. The CDR3, as DNA: TGTGCCAGCAGCCCGTACAATGAGCAGTTCTTC.

The chain uses TRBV20-1 and TRBJ2-3, with 9 positions matching TRBD2. The CDR3 spans 11 residues. Germline V gene sequence: CDR1 DFQATT, CDR2 SNEGSKA (reference sequence). The V and J ends lost 3 bases and 13 bases, in that order; junction bases with no gene match: 5. This chain's CDR3 is CSASRGGAEYF. In nucleotides, the CDR3 is TGCAGTGCTAGTCGCGGGGGGGCGGAGTATTTT.